This T cell receptor (beta chain) was captured by sequencing in a study of T cells in Graves' hyperthyroidism and ophthalmopathy. Study-wide points: Within blood appeared most thyroid clonotypes that had expanded above 0.001.

V dropped 4 bases and J dropped 7 bases, with 13 bases sitting between them. This CDR3 has 13 amino acids. Germline CDR1 and CDR2: SGHTA and FQGTGA. It was uncontrolled infection, other autoimmune disease, pregnancy or lactation that excluded patients. Clinical symptoms, serum thyroxine, TRAb, thyroid ultrasound and orbital computed tomography informed diagnoses. TCR beta CDR3 region amplification was performed from RNA transcripts. Carried out on the TCR CDR3, a first-round RT-PCR used the HTBI primer set. TCRdb ran MiXCR on the multiplex PCR reads and lists one entry per CDR3 protein. Of 550,000 to 600,000 distinct CDR3 sequences in the sample, around 46% were seen once. This clonotype was recorded at least ten times. What it recognizes is unknown.

This receptor was obtained from an adult woman with Graves' disease, either hyperthyroidism or ophthalmopathy (not recorded which). The gene calls are TRBV7-3 and TRBJ2-5; D may correspond to TRBD1 or TRBD2 (6 bases each). Sequencing was done on a sample of peripheral blood or thyroid tissue (not recorded which). The CDR3 sequence: CASSSTEGGTQYF. The CDR3 DNA sequence: TGTGCCAGCAGCTCCACGGAGGGGGGGACCCAGTACTTC.